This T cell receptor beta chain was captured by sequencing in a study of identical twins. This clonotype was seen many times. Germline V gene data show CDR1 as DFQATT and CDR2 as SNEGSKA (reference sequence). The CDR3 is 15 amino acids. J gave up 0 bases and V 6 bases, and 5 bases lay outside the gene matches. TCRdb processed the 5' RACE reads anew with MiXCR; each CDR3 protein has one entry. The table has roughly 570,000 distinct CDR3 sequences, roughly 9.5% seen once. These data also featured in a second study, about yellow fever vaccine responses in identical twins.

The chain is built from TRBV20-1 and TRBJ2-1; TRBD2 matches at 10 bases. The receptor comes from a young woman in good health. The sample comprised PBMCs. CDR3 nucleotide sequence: TGCAGTGCGGAAGGACTAGCGGTCTCCTACAATGAGCAGTTCTTC. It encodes CSAEGLAVSYNEQFF.